These 13 T cell receptor beta chains were all obtained from the same sample, sequenced in a study of blood T cell repertoires in COVID-19. The protocol was immunoSEQ multiplex PCR, while the TCRdb copy is restricted to in-frame clones and leaves out a portion. The table has 13,000 to 15,000 clones, approximately 86% seen once. The sequencing input was peripheral blood. The receptors derive from a human donor in a cohort sampled during active COVID-19.

This sequence joins TRBV5-5 and TRBJ2-5; a possible D gene is TRBD1 (5 bases). Trimming removed 1 base from V and 0 bases from J, with 10 bases in between. The CDR3 has 15 amino acids. Germline CDR1 reads SGHKS; CDR2 reads YYEKEE (reference sequence). CDR3 in DNA: TGTGCCAGCAGCTTGCCCGCAGGGTACCAAGAGACCCAGTACTTC. Amino acids: CASSLPAGYQETQYF.

The CDR3 region has the DNA TGTGCCAGCAGCACCCTCAGGGTATTTCCCTATGGCTACACCTTC. Protein: CASSTLRVFPYGYTF. The chain combines TRBV6-2 or TRBV6-3 with TRBJ1-2; perhaps TRBD1 as D (5 bases). V lost 6 bases, J lost 4 bases, and 18 bases lay in between. Germline lookup yields CDR1 MNHEY and CDR2 SVGEGT. CDR3 size: 15 residues.

V gene TRBV7-9 combines with J gene TRBJ2-3; D is perhaps TRBD2 (5 bases). Germline V gene data show CDR1 as SEHNR and CDR2 as FQNEAQ (reference sequence). The CDR3 has 16 residues. Deletions cut 1 base from V and 0 bases from J, with 11 bases between. CDR3 residues: CASSLGTGESTDTQYF. The DNA for the CDR3 is TGTGCCAGCAGCTTAGGGACTGGAGAAAGCACAGATACGCAGTATTTT.

This rearrangement joins TRBV15 to TRBJ2-1, with TRBD2 identical over 11 bases. Germline V gene sequence: CDR1 LNHNV, CDR2 YYDKDF (reference sequence). The CDR3 length is 17 residues. Trimming cost V 5 bases and J 3 bases; bases outside gene matches: 9. The DNA of the CDR3 is TGTGCCACCAGCGGTCTAGCGGGGGGCCCAAACTACAATGAGCAGTTCTTC. Residues: CATSGLAGGPNYNEQFF. Variable domain in full (rest from reference TRBV15 and TRBJ2-1): DAMVIQNPRYQVTQFGKPVTLSCSQTLNHNVMYWYQQKSSQAPKLLFHYYDKDFNNEADTPDNFQSRRPNTSFCFLDIRSPGLGDTAMYLCATSGLAGGPNYNEQFFGPGTRLTVL.

The CDR3 coding sequence is TGCGCCAGCAGCGAGGGACTAGCGGGGACCTACGAGCAGTACTTC. Protein product: CASSEGLAGTYEQYF. The chain carries TRBV5-1 and TRBJ2-7; 13 bases match TRBD2. J gave up 2 bases and V 4 bases, and 3 bases lay outside the gene matches. The V gene's germline CDR1 is SGHRS and CDR2 YFSETQ. CDR3 size: 15 residues.

This sequence joins TRBV6-6 and TRBJ2-7; tentative D call: TRBD2 (5 bases). The V and J ends lost 5 bases and 0 bases respectively, with 20 bases between them. Germline CDR1 MNHNY, CDR2 SVGAGI (reference sequence). The CDR3 extends over 17 amino acids. In nucleotides, the CDR3 is TGTGCCAGCAGTCTGGAATTTTGGCCGGGGATCTCCTACGAGCAGTACTTC. Encoded protein: CASSLEFWPGISYEQYF.

V is TRBV7-3 and J is TRBJ2-3, with a tentative D call TRBD2 (7 bases). Trimming removed 2 bases at V and 2 bases at J, with 8 bases between. In germline, CDR1 is SGHTA, CDR2 FQGTGA. The CDR3 covers 14 residues. The CDR3 region is CASSLGGATDTQYF. The DNA of the CDR3 is TGTGCCAGCAGCTTAGGGGGGGCCACAGATACGCAGTATTTT.

This rearrangement joins TRBV5-1 to TRBJ1-2, with 8 bases aligning to TRBD1. The CDR3 totals 15 residues. From germline, CDR1 is SGHRS and CDR2 YFSETQ. V was pared by 0 bases and J by 5 bases, with 6 bases of the junction left unmatched. The CDR3 is CASSLDGRGRYGYTF. For the CDR3, the DNA is TGCGCCAGCAGCTTGGATGGCAGGGGGCGATATGGCTACACCTTC. Using reference TRBV5-1 and TRBJ1-2 for the parts outside the CDR3, the full variable domain is KAGVTQTPRYLIKTRGQQVTLSCSPISGHRSVSWYQQTPGQGLQFLFEYFSETQRNKGNFPGRFSGRQFSNSRSEMNVSTLELGDSALYLCASSLDGRGRYGYTFGSGTRLTVV.

This chain connects TRBV13 to TRBJ2-7; weak D call: TRBD1 (6 bases). Germline loops: CDR1 PRHDT, CDR2 FYEKMQ (reference sequence). V lost 2 bases to trimming and J lost 5 bases, with 10 bases between them. The CDR3 sequence is 13 residues long. This chain's CDR3 is CASSLQGLNEQYF. CDR3 DNA sequence: TGTGCCAGCAGCTTACAGGGGCTCAACGAGCAGTACTTC.

This clone was recorded a few times. This sequence joins TRBV25-1 and TRBJ2-1, with 8 bases lining up with TRBD1. This CDR3 is built from 14 residues. Trimming cost V 6 bases and J 7 bases; bases outside gene matches: 8. Looked up from germline, CDR1 is MGHDK and CDR2 is SYGVNS. CDR3 in amino acids: CASRSTGATNEQFF. DNA of the CDR3: TGTGCCAGCAGATCGACAGGGGCGACAAATGAGCAGTTCTTC.

The gene calls are TRBV25-1 and TRBJ2-7; TRBD1 might be the D (5 bases). The CDR3 has 11 amino acids. Germline loops: CDR1 MGHDK, CDR2 SYGVNS. V was cut by 0 bases and J by 10 bases, with 7 bases left in between. The CDR3 nucleotides are TGTGCCAGCAGTGAATATAGGGGACAGTACTTC. The encoded protein is CASSEYRGQYF.

This chain's CDR3 is CASSRDRVPPQHF. The CDR3 DNA sequence: TGTGCCAGCTCACGGGACAGGGTACCGCCCCAGCATTTT. The rearrangement joins TRBV18 to TRBJ1-5; the match to TRBD1 covers 9 bases. J lost 9 bases, V lost 4 bases, and 4 bases had no gene match. Germline V lookup: CDR1 KGHSH, CDR2 LQKENI. The CDR3 spans 13 residues.

This chain joins TRBV30 and TRBJ2-1, with TRBD2 matching over 9 bases. Germline CDR1 is GTSNPN and CDR2 is SVGIG (reference sequence). The CDR3 runs to 13 residues. V shed 0 bases, J shed 7 bases, and the junction held 1 base outside the gene matches. The CDR3 bases are TGTGCCTGGAGTGTAGGACTAGCGAATGAGCAGTTCTTC. Translating gives CAWSVGLANEQFF.